One and the same sample provided the 32 T cell receptor beta chains below, sequenced in a study of shared clonotypes between healthy human individuals. The naive CD8 subset, CD45RO-negative cells positively selected for CCR7, excluded terminally differentiated effector memory CD45RA+ cells. The data were produced by immunoSEQ multiplex PCR, yet TCRdb's version contains in-frame clones alone and is incomplete. The repertoire has some 630,000 clones, approximately 96% of them found once; the top ten carry about 0.11%. Sequenced input: naive CD8+ T cells sorted from blood. Every receptor here comes from a woman younger than 45 in good health.

V gene TRBV2 combines with J gene TRBJ1-5; 7 nucleotides agree with TRBD1. The CDR3 runs to 15 residues. J gave up 0 bases and V 5 bases, and 4 bases lay outside the gene matches. Germline lookup yields CDR1 SNHLY and CDR2 FYNNEI. DNA of the CDR3: TGTGCCAGCAGTCCCGGGACAGATAGCAATCAGCCCCAGCATTTT. Its translation: CASSPGTDSNQPQHF.

The gene calls are TRBV2 and TRBJ2-3; no clear D gene. The CDR3 loop spans 17 amino acids. V was shortened by 4 bases and J by 2 bases, with 19 bases between the two germline ends. Germline lookup yields CDR1 SNHLY and CDR2 FYNNEI. The CDR3 nucleotides are TGTGCCAGCAGTGTCTGGGTTAGCTCTGGGGACACAGATACGCAGTATTTT. It specifies CASSVWVSSGDTDTQYF.

The V call is TRBV28, the J call TRBJ2-7; D remains ambiguous. The CDR3 contains 12 residues. Germline V gene lookup returns CDR1 MDHEN and CDR2 SYDVKM. Deletions cut 3 bases from V and 7 bases from J, with 10 bases between. As DNA, the CDR3 is TGTGCCAGCAGTTTGAACGTCTGGGAGCAGTACTTC. Protein product: CASSLNVWEQYF.

V gene TRBV7-6 combines with J gene TRBJ2-1; TRBD2 matches 9 bases. Per the germline V gene, CDR1 is SGHVS and CDR2 is FNYEAQ. The length of the CDR3 is 19 residues. J gave up 7 bases and V 1 base, and 17 bases lay outside the gene matches. The CDR3 is CASSLGGVGAGGRWNEQFF. The CDR3 DNA is TGTGCCAGCAGCTTAGGCGGTGTGGGGGCGGGAGGGCGGTGGAATGAGCAGTTCTTC.

CDR3 loop: CASSKGELKTGANQPQHF. In nucleotides, the CDR3 is TGTGCCAGCAGCAAAGGCGAACTTAAGACAGGGGCAAATCAGCCCCAGCATTTT. The V call is TRBV21-1, the J call TRBJ1-5; TRBD1 was called by the table and not checked on the DNA. TRBV21-1 is shown as a pseudogene. The CDR3 is 18 residues long.

The count of this clone is one. This CDR3 reads CASSLWGYEQYF. The CDR3 region has the DNA TGTGCCAGCAGCTTGTGGGGTTACGAGCAGTACTTC. The V gene is TRBV5-6, the J gene TRBJ2-7; D not certain. The CDR3 is made up of 12 amino acids. Trimming stripped 1 base from V and 4 bases from J, with 6 bases between. Germline values: CDR1 SGHDT, CDR2 YYEEEE. Supplemented by reference TRBV5-6 and TRBJ2-7, the full variable domain reads DAGVTQSPTHLIKTRGQQVTLRCSPKSGHDTVSWYQQALGQGPQFIFQYYEEEERQRGNFPDRFSGHQFPNYSSELNVNALLLGDSALYLCASSLWGYEQYFGPGTRLTVT.

CDR3 loop: CASSRKGYEQYF. Here the CDR3 DNA reads TGTGCCAGCAGTCGGAAGGGCTACGAGCAGTACTTC. This rearrangement joins TRBV7-9 to TRBJ2-7, with no clear D. The CDR3 has 12 residues. The germline V and J ends were trimmed by 6 bases and 3 bases, with 9 bases remaining between them. Germline assignment: CDR1 SEHNR and CDR2 FQNEAQ (reference sequence).

This chain joins TRBV4-1 and TRBJ2-7; D gene uncertain. The V end was cut by 3 bases, the J end by 4 bases, with 10 bases between. CDR1 MGHRA and CDR2 YSYEKL come from the germline V gene. The CDR3 consists of 13 residues. CDR3 nucleotides: TGCGCCAGCAGCCACCGCCTAACTTACGAGCAGTACTTC. It yields the protein CASSHRLTYEQYF.

V gene TRBV27 combines with J gene TRBJ2-1, with a weak D call TRBD2 (6 bases). Germline V lookup: CDR1 MNHEY, CDR2 SMNVEV (reference sequence). V was pared by 8 bases and J by 9 bases, with 17 bases between. The CDR3 covers 13 residues. CDR3 bases: TGTGCCAGCCTGGCGGGGACGAGCAGTGAGCAGTTCTTC. Its translation: CASLAGTSSEQFF.

The gene calls are TRBV4-1 and TRBJ1-6, with D uncertain. Trimming took 1 base from V and 9 from J, leaving 16 bases between them. Germline assignment: CDR1 MGHRA and CDR2 YSYEKL. CDR3 length: 16 residues. CDR3 nucleotides: TGCGCCAGCAGCCAAGTTTTCGTGAGCGGGAGTTCACCCCTCCACTTT. Translating it yields CASSQVFVSGSSPLHF.

The gene calls are TRBV5-1 and TRBJ2-1; D tentatively fits TRBD1 or TRBD2 (6 bases each). Germline assignment: CDR1 SGHRS and CDR2 YFSETQ. The V gene lost 6 bases and the J gene lost 6 bases, with 19 bases spanning the gap. The CDR3 has 15 amino acids. This CDR3 reads CASKLGSGGGNEQFF. CDR3 bases: TGCGCCAGCAAACTCGGGAGCGGAGGGGGCAATGAGCAGTTCTTC.

The chain uses TRBV7-8 and TRBJ2-5; D is perhaps TRBD2 (6 bases). The germline CDR1 and CDR2 sequences are SGHVS and FQNEAQ. Trimming took off 1 base at V and 6 bases at J, with 15 bases between the two ends. The CDR3 extends over 15 amino acids. The CDR3 DNA reads TGTGCCAGCAGCTTAGAAAGGTCGGGAGTAAAGACCCAGTACTTC. It yields the protein CASSLERSGVKTQYF.

The chain joins TRBV6-1 to TRBJ1-2, with 7 nucleotides matching TRBD1. The germline gives CDR1 MNHNS, CDR2 SASEGT. The CDR3 is 15 residues long. Trimming cost V 6 bases and J 2 bases; bases outside gene matches: 9. The CDR3 spells CASSFFDRENYGYTF. The CDR3 DNA is TGTGCCAGCAGCTTTTTCGACAGGGAAAACTATGGCTACACCTTC.

The CDR3 spells CASSFDSGSSYEQYF. The CDR3 DNA reads as TGTGCCAGCAGCTTCGATAGCGGGAGTTCCTACGAGCAGTACTTC. The chain combines TRBV28 with TRBJ2-7, with 9 bases matching TRBD2. The germline V gene has CDR1 MDHEN and CDR2 SYDVKM. This CDR3 contains 15 residues. The V segment lost 6 bases and the J segment 1 base; nucleotides outside the gene matches: 7.

V is TRBV25-1 and J is TRBJ2-1; TRBD2 aligns across 9 bases. From germline, CDR1 is MGHDK and CDR2 SYGVNS. The CDR3 length is 15 residues. V trimming: 4 bases; J trimming: 9 bases; junction bases outside the gene matches: 10. CDR3: CASSGNSGSWAEQFF. As DNA, the CDR3 is TGTGCCAGCAGTGGGAATAGCGGGAGCTGGGCTGAGCAGTTCTTC.

The rearrangement uses TRBV6-1 and TRBJ1-3; a possible D gene is TRBD1 (5 bases). The CDR3 has 16 residues. Trimming took off 1 base at V and 4 bases at J, with 14 bases between the two ends. The germline gives CDR1 MNHNS, CDR2 SASEGT. The DNA of the CDR3 is TGTGCCAGCAGTGAAGAAGCTGGGGGAGAAGGAAACACCATATATTTT. It encodes CASSEEAGGEGNTIYF.

The chain links TRBV29-1 to TRBJ2-2; 8 bases are shared with TRBD2. The ends lost 7 bases at V and 6 bases at J; junction bases unmatched: 10. This CDR3 is 14 amino acids long. In germline, CDR1 is SQVTM, CDR2 ANQGSEA. The DNA of the CDR3 is TGCAGCGCCCGGACTAGCTTCGAGGCCGGGGAGCTGTTTTTT. Translating it yields CSARTSFEAGELFF.

The chain employs TRBV13 and TRBJ2-5; D uncertain. Trimming took 5 bases from V and 3 from J, leaving 16 bases between them. Germline values: CDR1 PRHDT, CDR2 FYEKMQ (reference sequence). The CDR3 is made up of 15 amino acids. Here the CDR3 reads CASSVAGGRKETQYF. The CDR3 bases are TGTGCCAGCAGCGTGGCCGGTGGGCGAAAAGAGACCCAGTACTTC.

The V call is TRBV9, the J call TRBJ2-3, with TRBD2 matching 9 bases. Unmatched junction bases numbered 2, after V lost 0 bases and J lost 0 bases. CDR3 length: 16 amino acids. The germline CDR1 and CDR2 sequences are SGDLS and YYNGEE. For the CDR3, the DNA is TGTGCCAGCAGCGTAGGGACTAGCGAAAGCACAGATACGCAGTATTTT. It specifies CASSVGTSESTDTQYF.

The V and J genes are TRBV4-2 and TRBJ1-3; D perhaps matches TRBD1 (5 bases). Germline V gene data show CDR1 as LGHNA and CDR2 as YNFKEQ. The CDR3 spans 17 residues. V lost 0 bases and J lost 3, with 15 bases in between. The CDR3 sequence: CASSQDGKWGGGNTIYF. The CDR3 bases are TGTGCCAGCAGCCAAGATGGCAAGTGGGGGGGTGGAAACACCATATATTTT.

This chain connects TRBV10-3 to TRBJ1-1; D is ambiguous. The V gene lost 0 bases and the J gene lost 5 bases, with 16 bases spanning the gap. Germline CDR1 is ENHRY and CDR2 is SYGVKD. This CDR3 comprises 16 residues. CDR3 loop: CAISESLGIQGTEAFF. In DNA, the CDR3 is TGTGCCATCAGTGAGTCCCTTGGGATCCAAGGTACTGAAGCTTTCTTT.

The sample holds one count of this clone. The genes are TRBV2 and TRBJ2-7, with 7 bases that match TRBD1. The CDR3 spans 14 residues. The germline V gene has CDR1 SNHLY and CDR2 FYNNEI. J gave up 0 bases and V 6 bases, and 5 bases lay outside the gene matches. CDR3 region: CASRIGQASYEQYF. The CDR3 DNA reads TGTGCCAGCAGAATTGGACAGGCCTCCTACGAGCAGTACTTC.

The chain recombines TRBV4-1 with TRBJ2-7; no clear D gene. Germline-derived CDR1 and CDR2 are MGHRA and YSYEKL. The V gene lost 0 bases and the J gene lost 3 bases, with 9 bases spanning the gap. This CDR3 has 14 residues. The CDR3: CASSQDTEVYEQYF. The CDR3 DNA reads as TGCGCCAGCAGCCAAGACACAGAGGTCTACGAGCAGTACTTC.

V usage is TRBV4-1 and J usage is TRBJ2-7; 7 bases fit TRBD2. In germline, CDR1 is MGHRA, CDR2 YSYEKL. V dropped 1 base and J dropped 5; count of bases not matched to a gene: 8. The CDR3 runs 15 residues. CDR3 DNA sequence: TGCGCCAGCAGCCAAGCGGGAGGACTGTACCACGAGCAGTACTTC. Translating gives CASSQAGGLYHEQYF.

The gene calls are TRBV29-1 and TRBJ2-1, with 8 bases aligning to TRBD2. In germline, CDR1 is SQVTM, CDR2 ANQGSEA. This CDR3 has 13 residues. The V segment lost 5 bases and the J segment 3 bases; nucleotides outside the gene matches: 3. The CDR3 spells CSVSGSNYNEQFF. The CDR3 coding sequence is TGCAGCGTTAGCGGGAGCAACTACAATGAGCAGTTCTTC.

This sequence joins TRBV5-8 and TRBJ2-5; 10 nucleotides line up with TRBD1. This CDR3 comprises 15 residues. The trim removed 6 bases at V and 5 bases at J, leaving 10 bases unmatched. Germline V CDR1 and CDR2: SGHTS, YDEGEE. CDR3 nucleotide sequence: TGTGCCAGCACCACCCCGGACAGGGGGGATGAGACCCAGTACTTC. Protein: CASTTPDRGDETQYF.

The J gene is TRBJ2-1, the V gene TRBV11-2; 7 nucleotides match TRBD2. The CDR3 loop spans 12 amino acids. V dropped 4 bases and J dropped 9; count of bases not matched to a gene: 3. Germline CDR1 is SGHAT and CDR2 is FQNNGV. CDR3 loop: CASSSSGGEQFF. DNA of the CDR3: TGTGCCAGCAGCTCTAGCGGAGGTGAGCAGTTCTTC.

A few counts support this clone. The V gene is TRBV5-1, the J gene TRBJ1-1; a possible D gene is TRBD1 (5 bases). Per the germline V gene, CDR1 is SGHRS and CDR2 is YFSETQ. The CDR3 contains 14 residues. V lost 2 bases and J 5 bases, leaving 13 bases between the germline ends. The CDR3 protein is CASSFGQGKTEAFF. The CDR3 DNA is TGCGCCAGCAGCTTTGGGCAGGGTAAGACTGAAGCTTTCTTT.

J is TRBJ1-1 and V is TRBV10-1, with D maybe TRBD1 (5 bases). Germline V gene lookup returns CDR1 WNHNN and CDR2 SYGVQD (reference sequence). Trimming took 6 bases from V and 3 from J, leaving 11 bases between them. The CDR3 runs to 13 residues. For the CDR3, the DNA is TGCGCCAGCAGGGGGACGGAGGACACTGAAGCTTTCTTT. It codes for CASRGTEDTEAFF.

In nucleotides, the CDR3 is TGTGCCAGCAGCTTAGGTAGCGGGAGGGCCCGGGACGAGCAGTACTTC. This encodes CASSLGSGRARDEQYF. V usage is TRBV11-2 and J usage is TRBJ2-7; 11 bases line up with TRBD2. The V segment lost 1 base and the J segment 5 bases; nucleotides outside the gene matches: 7. The CDR3 is made up of 16 amino acids. CDR1 and CDR2 from the germline V gene are SGHAT and FQNNGV.

The J gene is TRBJ2-7, the V gene TRBV19, with a weak D call TRBD2 (6 bases). The CDR3 sequence is 12 residues long. Trimming took 3 bases from V and 7 from J, leaving 10 bases between them. Per germline, CDR1 LNHDA and CDR2 SQIVND (reference sequence). The CDR3 loop reads CASSIEGTEQYF. Here the CDR3 DNA reads TGTGCCAGTAGTATCGAGGGGACTGAGCAGTACTTC.

This sequence joins TRBV5-1 and TRBJ2-3; 8 positions agree with TRBD2. The CDR3 runs to 15 residues. Germline V lookup: CDR1 SGHRS, CDR2 YFSETQ. With 0 bases clipped from V and 1 base from J, the junction kept 1 base outside the gene matches. Here the CDR3 DNA reads TGCGCCAGCAGCTTGGTCGGGAGGGGCACAGATACGCAGTATTTT. Translating gives CASSLVGRGTDTQYF.